The TCR beta chain under discussion was sequenced for a study of blood T cell repertoires in COVID-19 (dated by TCRdb to 2018 to 2020). Regarding the research as a whole: Samples covering the acute and convalescent phases of COVID-19 were provided by collaborators in the United States, Italy and Spain. The prospective study material was composed of cDNA or gDNA derived from T cells, B-cell-depleted T cells, or PBMCs. Deeply sampled blood TCRbeta repertoires from subjects exposed to, actively infected with, or recovered from COVID-19 were included in the dataset. The repertoires were released in a freely available public database intended as a resource for research on the immune response to SARS-CoV-2. The samples were drawn from the first 160 participants of the ongoing ImmuneRACE study and from 1,200 or so subjects provided by 6 global collaborators. Sample metadata almost always included a de-identified subject ID, COVID-19 status, age in years and sex. Where available, HLA class I and class II types were taken from metadata supplied by the sample provider and were not determined by assay-based typing. Results and caveats for the whole study, not just this receptor: How much clinical and demographic metadata was included differed by source and by participant, and the metadata was provided uncurated.

TCRbeta CDR3 regions were amplified from genomic DNA by means of the immunoSEQ Assay, a bias-controlled multiplex PCR. The original pipeline was this. The number of nucleated cells in each sample was estimated from the amplification of reference gene primers within the assay. To quantify the absolute abundance of each unique TCRbeta CDR3 rearrangement, sequence reads were collapsed and filtered. Productive Simpson clonality was computed per sample as the square root of Simpson's diversity index over productive rearrangements. Not all clones reach the TCRdb copy of this immuneACCESS table, which keeps in-frame sequences only. Checked studies attribute under half of the gap to unresolved V genes and leave the rest unexplained. V and J calls and clone size are copied from that table; D and trimming were computed from the DNA. The sample yields about 210,000 clones; 75% to 85% were counted once. Of the sample, 3.5% to 5.5% falls within the top ten clones.

The germline V and J ends show losses of 5 bases and 2 bases respectively, and no gene match explains 6 bases of the junction. The CDR1 and CDR2 encoded by the germline V gene (reference sequence) are GTSNPN and SVGIG. From the cysteine through the phenylalanine, the CDR3 covers 16 amino acids. Kept here is only the CDR3 DNA, which spans 48 bases and is read in frame from base 1. Participants in the prospective study were aged about 18 to 89 years, lived in about two dozen United States geographic areas, and enrolled through a virtual design. In the prospective study, cohorts were assigned on the basis of participant-reported clinical history obtained from a screening survey and a study questionnaire. Each participant in the prospective study had whole blood, serum and a nasopharyngeal or oropharyngeal swab collected by mobile phlebotomists. Over a roughly 2-month period, participants in the prospective study had the option of providing additional blood draws and questionnaires. Blood samples from the prospective study were shipped frozen or at room temperature prior to DNA extraction.

A note on this clone: Its cognate antigen has yet to be identified. It has no much larger one-base neighbor in the sample; base qualities were not kept.

The sequence came from a man aged 25 to 40 with acute COVID-19. The chain uses TRBV30 and TRBJ1-6, with 10 junctional bases fitting TRBD1. Sequenced sample: PBMCs or T cells enriched from blood (not recorded which). The bases read TGTGCCTGGGGTGGGGACAGGGGTGCCTATAATTCACCCCTCCACTTT. This codes for CAWGGDRGAYNSPLHF.